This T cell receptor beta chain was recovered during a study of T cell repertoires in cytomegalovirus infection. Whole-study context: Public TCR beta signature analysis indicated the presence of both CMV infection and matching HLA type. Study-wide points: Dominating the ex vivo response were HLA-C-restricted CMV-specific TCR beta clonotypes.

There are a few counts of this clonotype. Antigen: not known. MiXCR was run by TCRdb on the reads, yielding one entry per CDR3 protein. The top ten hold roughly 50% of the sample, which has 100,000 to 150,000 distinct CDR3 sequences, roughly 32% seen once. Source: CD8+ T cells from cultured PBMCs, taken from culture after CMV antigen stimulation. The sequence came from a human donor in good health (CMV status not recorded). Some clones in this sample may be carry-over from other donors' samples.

In DNA form, the CDR3 reads TGTGCCAGTAGTAGAACGGGCCAGAAGTTCAATGAAAAACTGTTTTTT. Translation: CASSRTGQKFNEKLFF. This sequence joins TRBV19 and TRBJ1-4; D gene ambiguous. The V and J ends lost 4 bases and 5 bases respectively, with 17 bases between them. The CDR3 runs to 16 residues. Germline V gives CDR1 LNHDA, CDR2 SQIVND (reference sequence).